Listed here is a single T cell receptor beta chain. The record originates from a study of cytomegalovirus exposure and HLA in healthy donors. Researchers ran the PCR with 60 Vbeta and 13 Jbeta primers. Measured with immunoSEQ multiplex PCR; TCRdb has only the in-frame clones, and not every one. Found here are approximately 160,000 clones, about 80% of them singletons; the top ten hold roughly 1%. In germline, CDR1 is LNHDA, CDR2 SQIVND (reference sequence). The CDR3 totals 13 residues. Trimming left V 6 bases short and J 4 bases short, with 10 bases between. Sequences were obtained from PBMCs. This TCR came from a woman between 40 and 55 years old in good health and CMV-seronegative. This sequence joins TRBV19 and TRBJ2-1, with D perhaps matching TRBD2 (6 bases). The CDR3 DNA is TGTGCCAGTAGGGACTACGATTACAATGAGCAGTTCTTC. Its protein product is CASRDYDYNEQFF.